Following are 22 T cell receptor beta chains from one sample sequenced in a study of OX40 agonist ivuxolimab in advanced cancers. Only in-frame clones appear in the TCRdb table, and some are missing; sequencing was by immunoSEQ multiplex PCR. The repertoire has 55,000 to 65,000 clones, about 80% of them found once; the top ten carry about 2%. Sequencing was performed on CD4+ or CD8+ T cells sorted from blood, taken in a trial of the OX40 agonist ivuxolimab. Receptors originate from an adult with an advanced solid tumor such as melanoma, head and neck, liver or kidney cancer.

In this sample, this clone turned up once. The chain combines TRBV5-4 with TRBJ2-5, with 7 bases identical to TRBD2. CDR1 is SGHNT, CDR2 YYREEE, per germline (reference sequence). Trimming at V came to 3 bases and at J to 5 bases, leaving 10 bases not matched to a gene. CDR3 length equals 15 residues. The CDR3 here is CASSSQRGVGETQYF. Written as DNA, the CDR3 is TGTGCCAGCAGCTCCCAGCGGGGTGTGGGCGAGACCCAGTACTTC. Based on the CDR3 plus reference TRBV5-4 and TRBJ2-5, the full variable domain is ETGVTQSPTHLIKTRGQQVTLRCSSQSGHNTVSWYQQALGQGPQFIFQYYREEENGRGNFPPRFSGLQFPNYSSELNVNALELDDSALYLCASSSQRGVGETQYFGPGTRLLVL.

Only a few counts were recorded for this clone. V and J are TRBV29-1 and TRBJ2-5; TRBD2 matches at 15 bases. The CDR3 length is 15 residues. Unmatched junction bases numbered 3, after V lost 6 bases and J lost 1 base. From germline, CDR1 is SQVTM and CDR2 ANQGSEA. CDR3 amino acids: CSVPGLAGGQETQYF. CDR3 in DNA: TGCAGCGTGCCGGGACTAGCGGGAGGCCAAGAGACCCAGTACTTC.

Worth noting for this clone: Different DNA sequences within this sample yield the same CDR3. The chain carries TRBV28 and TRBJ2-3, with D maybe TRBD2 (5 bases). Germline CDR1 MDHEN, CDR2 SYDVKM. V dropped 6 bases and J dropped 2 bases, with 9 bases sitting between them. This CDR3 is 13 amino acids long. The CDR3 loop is CASRDSYTDTQYF. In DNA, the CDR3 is TGTGCCAGCAGGGACTCGTACACAGATACGCAGTATTTT.

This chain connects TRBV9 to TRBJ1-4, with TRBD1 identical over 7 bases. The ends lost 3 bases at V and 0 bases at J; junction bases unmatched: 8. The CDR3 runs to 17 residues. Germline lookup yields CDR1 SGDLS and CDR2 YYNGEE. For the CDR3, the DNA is TGTGCCAGCAGCGCGGGACAGTATAGGTCAACTAATGAAAAACTGTTTTTT. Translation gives CASSAGQYRSTNEKLFF. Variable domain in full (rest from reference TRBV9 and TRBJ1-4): DSGVTQTPKHLITATGQRVTLRCSPRSGDLSVYWYQQSLDQGLQFLIQYYNGEERAKGNILERFSAQQFPDLHSELNLSSLELGDSALYFCASSAGQYRSTNEKLFFGSGTQLSVL.

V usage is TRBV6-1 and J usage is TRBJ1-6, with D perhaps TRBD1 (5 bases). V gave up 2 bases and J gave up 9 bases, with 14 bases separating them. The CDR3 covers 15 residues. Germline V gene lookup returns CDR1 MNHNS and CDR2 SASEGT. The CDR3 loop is CASSEWGTAGSPLHF. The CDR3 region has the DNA TGTGCCAGCAGTGAATGGGGCACTGCTGGTTCACCCCTCCACTTT.

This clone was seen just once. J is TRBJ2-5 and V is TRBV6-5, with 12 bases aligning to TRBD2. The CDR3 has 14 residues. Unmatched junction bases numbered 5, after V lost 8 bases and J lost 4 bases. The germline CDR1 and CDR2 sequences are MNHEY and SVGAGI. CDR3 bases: TGTGCCAGCTCCCCTAGCGGGAGGGCAGAGACCCAGTACTTC. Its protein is CASSPSGRAETQYF.

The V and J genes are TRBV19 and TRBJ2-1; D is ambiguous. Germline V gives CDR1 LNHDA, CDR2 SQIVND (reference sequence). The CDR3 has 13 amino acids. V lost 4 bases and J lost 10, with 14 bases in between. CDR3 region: CASSSTGPQEQFF. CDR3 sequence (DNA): TGTGCCAGTAGTAGCACCGGGCCCCAGGAGCAGTTCTTC.

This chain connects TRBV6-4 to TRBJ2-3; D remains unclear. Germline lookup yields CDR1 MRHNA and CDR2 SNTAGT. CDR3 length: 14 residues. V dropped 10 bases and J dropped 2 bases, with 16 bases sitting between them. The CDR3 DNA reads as TGTGCCAACGCTAGAGTAGAAAACACAGATACGCAGTATTTT. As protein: CANARVENTDTQYF.

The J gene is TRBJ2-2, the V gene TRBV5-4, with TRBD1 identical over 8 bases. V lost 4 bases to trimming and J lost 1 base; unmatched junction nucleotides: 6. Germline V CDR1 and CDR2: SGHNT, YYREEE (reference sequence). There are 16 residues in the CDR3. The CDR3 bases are TGTGCCAGCAGCCAAGGCAGGGGGCTGAACACCGGGGAGCTGTTTTTT. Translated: CASSQGRGLNTGELFF.

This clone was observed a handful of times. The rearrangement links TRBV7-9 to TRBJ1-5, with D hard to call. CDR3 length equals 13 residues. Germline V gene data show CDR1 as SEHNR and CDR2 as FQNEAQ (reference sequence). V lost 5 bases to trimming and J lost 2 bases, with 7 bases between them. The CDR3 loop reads CASSEQGNQPQHF. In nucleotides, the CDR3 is TGTGCCAGCAGCGAACAAGGCAATCAGCCCCAGCATTTT.

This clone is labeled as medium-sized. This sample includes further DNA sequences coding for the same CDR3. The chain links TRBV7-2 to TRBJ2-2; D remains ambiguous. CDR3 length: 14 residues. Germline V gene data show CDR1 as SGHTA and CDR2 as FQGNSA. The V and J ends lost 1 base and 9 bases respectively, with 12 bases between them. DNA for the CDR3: TGTGCCAGCAGCTTAGGGGCTCAACGCCGGGAGCTGTTTTTT. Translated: CASSLGAQRRELFF.

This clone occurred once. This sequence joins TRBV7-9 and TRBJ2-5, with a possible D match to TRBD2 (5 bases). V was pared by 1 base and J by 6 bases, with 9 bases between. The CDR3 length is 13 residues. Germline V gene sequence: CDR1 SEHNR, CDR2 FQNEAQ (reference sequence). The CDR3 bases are TGTGCCAGCAGCTTAGGGACGGGGAAGACCCAGTACTTC. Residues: CASSLGTGKTQYF.

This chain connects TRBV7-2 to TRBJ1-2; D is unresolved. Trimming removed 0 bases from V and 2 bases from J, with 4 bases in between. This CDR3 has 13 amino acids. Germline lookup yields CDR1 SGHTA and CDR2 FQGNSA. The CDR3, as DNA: TGTGCCAGCAGCTTAGCTGCGAACTATGGCTACACCTTC. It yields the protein CASSLAANYGYTF.

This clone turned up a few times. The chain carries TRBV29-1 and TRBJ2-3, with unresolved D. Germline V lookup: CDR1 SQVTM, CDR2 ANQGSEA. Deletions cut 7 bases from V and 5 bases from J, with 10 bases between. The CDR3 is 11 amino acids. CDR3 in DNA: TGCAGCGGGCCCTGGGGAGATACGCAGTATTTT. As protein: CSGPWGDTQYF.

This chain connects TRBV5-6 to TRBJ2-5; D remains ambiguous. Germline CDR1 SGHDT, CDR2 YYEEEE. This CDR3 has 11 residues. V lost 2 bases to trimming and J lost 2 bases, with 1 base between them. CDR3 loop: CASSFQETQYF. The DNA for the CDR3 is TGTGCCAGCAGCTTTCAAGAGACCCAGTACTTC.

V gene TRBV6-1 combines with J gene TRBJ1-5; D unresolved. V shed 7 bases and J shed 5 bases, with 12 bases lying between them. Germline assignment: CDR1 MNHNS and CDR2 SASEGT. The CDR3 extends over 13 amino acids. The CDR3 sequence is CASKDHPDQPQHF. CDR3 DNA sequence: TGTGCCAGCAAAGACCATCCGGATCAGCCCCAGCATTTT.

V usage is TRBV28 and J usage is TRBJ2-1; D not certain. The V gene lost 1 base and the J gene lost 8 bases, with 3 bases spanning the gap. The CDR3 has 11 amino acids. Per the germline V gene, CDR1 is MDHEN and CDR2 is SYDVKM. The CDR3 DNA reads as TGTGCCAGCAGTTTATTCTATGAGCAGTTCTTC. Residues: CASSLFYEQFF.

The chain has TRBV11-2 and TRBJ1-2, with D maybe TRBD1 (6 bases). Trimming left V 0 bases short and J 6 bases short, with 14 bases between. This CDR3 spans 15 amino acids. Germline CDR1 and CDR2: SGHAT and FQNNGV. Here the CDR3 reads CASSLDFGTFNGYTF. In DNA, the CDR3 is TGTGCCAGCAGCTTAGATTTCGGGACATTTAATGGCTACACCTTC.

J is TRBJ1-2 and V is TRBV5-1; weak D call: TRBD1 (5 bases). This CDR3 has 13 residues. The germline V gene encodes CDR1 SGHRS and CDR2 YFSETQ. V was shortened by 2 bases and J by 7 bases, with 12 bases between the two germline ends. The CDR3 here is CASSFRVSGGYTF. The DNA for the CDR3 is TGCGCCAGCAGCTTCAGGGTTTCCGGTGGCTACACCTTC. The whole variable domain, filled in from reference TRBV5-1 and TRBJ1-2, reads KAGVTQTPRYLIKTRGQQVTLSCSPISGHRSVSWYQQTPGQGLQFLFEYFSETQRNKGNFPGRFSGRQFSNSRSEMNVSTLELGDSALYLCASSFRVSGGYTFGSGTRLTVV.

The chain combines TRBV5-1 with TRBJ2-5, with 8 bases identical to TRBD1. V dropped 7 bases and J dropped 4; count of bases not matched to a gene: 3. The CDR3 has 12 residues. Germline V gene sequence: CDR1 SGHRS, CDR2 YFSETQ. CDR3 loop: CASGDRGETQYF. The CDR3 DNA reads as TGCGCCAGCGGCGACAGGGGAGAGACCCAGTACTTC.

CDR3 protein: CASSPQTGKNEKLFF. CDR3 coding DNA: TGTGCCAGCAGCCCCCAGACAGGGAAAAATGAAAAACTGTTTTTT. The chain links TRBV7-2 to TRBJ1-4, with 7 bases identical to TRBD1. V dropped 5 bases and J dropped 5; count of bases not matched to a gene: 8. CDR1 SGHTA and CDR2 FQGNSA come from the germline V gene. This CDR3 comprises 15 residues.

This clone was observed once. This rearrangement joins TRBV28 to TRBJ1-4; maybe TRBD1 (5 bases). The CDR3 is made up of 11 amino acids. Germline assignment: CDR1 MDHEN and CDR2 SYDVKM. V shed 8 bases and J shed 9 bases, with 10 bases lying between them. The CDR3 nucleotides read TGTGCCAGCCGAGGGGTGCAAAAACTGTTTTTT. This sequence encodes CASRGVQKLFF.